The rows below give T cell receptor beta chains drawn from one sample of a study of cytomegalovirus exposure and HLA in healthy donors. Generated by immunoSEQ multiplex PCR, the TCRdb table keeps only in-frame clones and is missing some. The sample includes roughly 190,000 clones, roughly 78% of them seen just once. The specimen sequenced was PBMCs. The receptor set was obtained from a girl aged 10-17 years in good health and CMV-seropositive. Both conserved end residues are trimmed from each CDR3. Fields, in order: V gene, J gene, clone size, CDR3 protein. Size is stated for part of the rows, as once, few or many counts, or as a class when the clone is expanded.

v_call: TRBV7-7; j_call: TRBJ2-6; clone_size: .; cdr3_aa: ASSAQRAGVAGANVLT
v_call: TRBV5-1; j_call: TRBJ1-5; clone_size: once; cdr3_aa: ASSSHRDRVGYSNQPQH
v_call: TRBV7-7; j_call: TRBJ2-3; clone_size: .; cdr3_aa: ASSPGLSTDTQY
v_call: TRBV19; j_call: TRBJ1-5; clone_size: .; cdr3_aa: ASSIGQHNQPQH
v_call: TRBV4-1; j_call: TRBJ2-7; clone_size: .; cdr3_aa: ASSQVIFEAQG
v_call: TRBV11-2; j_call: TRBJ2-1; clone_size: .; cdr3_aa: ASSPTRASYNEQF
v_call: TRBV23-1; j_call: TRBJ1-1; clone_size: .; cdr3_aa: ASSQPRTENTEAF
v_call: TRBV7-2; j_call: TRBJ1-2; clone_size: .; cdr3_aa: ASSIGQSNYGYT
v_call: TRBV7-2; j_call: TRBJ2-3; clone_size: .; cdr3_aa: ASSLAPSGGAGDTQY
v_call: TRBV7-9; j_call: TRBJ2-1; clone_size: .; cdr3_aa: ASSFGLAGSLDNEQF
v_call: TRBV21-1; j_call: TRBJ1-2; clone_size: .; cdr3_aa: ASSTGTGGGRNYGYT
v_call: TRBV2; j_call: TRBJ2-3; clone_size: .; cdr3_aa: ASSEYGGAANTQY
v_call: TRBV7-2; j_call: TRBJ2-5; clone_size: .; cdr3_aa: ASSLRWSTQETQY
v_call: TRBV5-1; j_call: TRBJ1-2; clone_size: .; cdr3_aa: ASSRGQGMVPNYGYT
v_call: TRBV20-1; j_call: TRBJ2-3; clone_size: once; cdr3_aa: SASVSDTQY
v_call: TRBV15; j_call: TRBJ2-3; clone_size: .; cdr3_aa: ATSSDPLTSGTDTQY
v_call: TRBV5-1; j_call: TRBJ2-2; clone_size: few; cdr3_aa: ASSAHAIDTGELF
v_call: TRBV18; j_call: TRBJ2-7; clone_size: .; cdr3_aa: ASSENSGATGGEQY
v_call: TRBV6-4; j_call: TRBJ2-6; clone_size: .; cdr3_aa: ASSREGAGANVLT
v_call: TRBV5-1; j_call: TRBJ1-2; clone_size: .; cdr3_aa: ASTASGGTNYGYT
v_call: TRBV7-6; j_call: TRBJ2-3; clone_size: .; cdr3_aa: ASSLQGGVGTDTQY
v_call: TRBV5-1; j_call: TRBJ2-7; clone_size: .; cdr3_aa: ASSLGSQGIFYEQY
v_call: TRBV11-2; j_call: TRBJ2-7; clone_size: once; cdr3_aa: ASSLARQGPYEQY
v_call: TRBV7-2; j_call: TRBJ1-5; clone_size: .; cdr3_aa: ASSPGTGSNQPQH
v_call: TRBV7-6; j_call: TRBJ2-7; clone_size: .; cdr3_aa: ASSLDTGGGEQY
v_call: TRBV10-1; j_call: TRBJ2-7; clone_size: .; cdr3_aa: ASSGDSYEQY
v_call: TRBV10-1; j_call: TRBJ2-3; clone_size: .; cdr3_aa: ASSATSGGAGDTQY